This T cell receptor beta chain was observed in a study of cytomegalovirus exposure and HLA in healthy donors. Study summary: Among about 179 million T cells, an earlier analysis found roughly 100 million unique TCR beta sequences. HLA-typed donors were the source of approximately 85 million unique TCRs, which an early data release held.

The PCR had 60 Vbeta and 13 Jbeta primers. Produced via immunoSEQ multiplex PCR; TCRdb's table is partial and in-frame only. The repertoire includes 150,000 to 200,000 clones, 76% of them detected once, and 3% to 3.5% sits in the top ten. The specimen was PBMCs. This TCR came from a male donor in good health and CMV-seronegative.

CDR3 in DNA: TGTGCCAGCTCACCTCCGACTAGCGCCTACGAGCAGTACTTC. It is translated as CASSPPTSAYEQYF. The chain has TRBV18 and TRBJ2-5, with TRBD2 matching 8 bases. The J call may not be correct, given that the DNA end is closer to TRBJ2-7. The length of the CDR3 is 14 residues. CDR1 and CDR2 (germline): KGHSH, LQKENI.